This T cell receptor beta chain was recovered during a study of T-cell memory formation after mild COVID-19 (dated by TCRdb to the early 2020s). With respect to the entire study: Most TCR sequence clusters were specific to one of the two donors. The cohort was made up of two young adult volunteers, one female and one male, who were previously healthy. In two donors, T-cell clones that expanded and contracted after mild COVID-19 were followed by sequencing TCRalpha and TCRbeta repertoires longitudinally.

Spanning cysteine to phenylalanine, the CDR3 consists of 14 amino acids. The sequence is cut down to CDR3 DNA, 42 bases in frame from base 1. The junction shows trimming of 9 bases on V and 8 bases on J, and the gene matches do not reach 13 bases of it. PBMCs were isolated by Ficoll-Paque density gradient centrifugation. These reads were obtained on an Illumina NovaSeq 6000. TCRalpha and TCRbeta cDNA libraries were built by 5'RACE with constant-segment primers, adding sample barcodes and unique molecular identifiers. Trizol reagent was used to extract RNA from every sample. Amplification of the libraries took two PCR steps, and the second step added a second sample barcode plus Illumina TruSeq adapters. Libraries were sequenced on an Illumina NovaSeq with 2 x 150 bp paired-end reads. Concerning the study's data processing: Demultiplexing of reads and collapsing into UMI-guided consensus sequences were performed with migec v1.2.7. Using mixcr v2.1.11, UMI consensuses were aligned to TRA and TRB V and J templates and then assembled into clonotypes. A clonotype was counted as expanded or contracted only if both edgeR and NoisET called the change significant, with noise models trained on biological replicates. For edgeR calls, a false discovery rate-adjusted p below 0.01 and a log2 fold-change threshold of 1 were applied. As an exploratory analysis of dynamics, max-normalized trajectories of the 1000 most abundant clonotypes were examined by PCA with hierarchical clustering. Separately sequenced CD4+ and CD8+ repertoires were used to assign the CD4 or CD8 phenotype of responding clones. TCRdb reprocessed the public reads (quality trimming at Q25 with fastp, clone calling with MiXCR) and kept in-frame beta chains. Every CDR3 protein is listed once, alongside the most common genes and DNA of its rows. The V and J calls shown here were made by TCRdb, not taken from the authors' results. The sample table holds approximately 500,000 distinct CDR3 sequences, of which nearly 25% were seen once. The biggest ten clones account for 12% of the sample.

Overall study results and their limits: Clones contracting from day 15 to 85 had balanced CD4/CD8 phenotypes, while a second wave expanding from day 15 to 37 was biased towards CD4+. SARS-CoV-2 specificity was not confirmed for the second-wave clones peaking on day 37. Some responding clones were found in pre-infection memory, which suggests that pre-existing cross-reactive memory T cells took part in the SARS-CoV-2 response. Only a couple of mild cases were covered in the study, and larger cohorts including severe cases with pre-infection samples were considered necessary. Contracting CD4+ clones turned up mainly in the CM and EM memory subsets, whereas EMRA was where CD8+ clones were enriched.

In this sample, this clonotype turned up a few times. Its antigen is unknown. Nothing much larger sits one base from this clone, and base qualities are not available. The source of this sequence is an adult woman who had mild COVID-19 (a few samples of this study predate the infection). The sample titles of this study are shuffled in the database, so cell type and time point are left out; the donor was told from shared clones. Material: PBMCs or a T cell subset sorted from them (not recorded which). In this chain, TRBV12-3 or TRBV12-4 is recombined with TRBJ2-1, with 7 bases matching TRBD1. The DNA sequence is TGTGCCAGGGGTCCGGCGCAGGGGGTCGATGAGCAGTTCTTC. This encodes CARGPAQGVDEQFF.